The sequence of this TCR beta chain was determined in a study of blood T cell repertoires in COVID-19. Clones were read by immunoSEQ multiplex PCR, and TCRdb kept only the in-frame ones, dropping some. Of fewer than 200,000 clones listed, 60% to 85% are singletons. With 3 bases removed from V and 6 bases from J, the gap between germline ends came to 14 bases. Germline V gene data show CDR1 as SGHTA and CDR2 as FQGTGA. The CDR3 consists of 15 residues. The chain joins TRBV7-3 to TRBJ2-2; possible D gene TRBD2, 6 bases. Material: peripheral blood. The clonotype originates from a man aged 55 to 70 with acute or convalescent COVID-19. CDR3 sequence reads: CASSLAGSGAGELFF. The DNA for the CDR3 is TGTGCCAGCAGCTTGGCGGGGTCCGGGGCCGGGGAGCTGTTTTTT. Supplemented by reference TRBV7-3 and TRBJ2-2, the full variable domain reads GAGVSQTPSNKVTEKGKYVELRCDPISGHTALYWYRQSLGQGPEFLIYFQGTGAADDSGLPNDRFFAVRPEGSVSTLKIQRTERGDSAVYLCASSLAGSGAGELFFGEGSRLTVL.